The 5 T cell receptor beta chains presented below share a single source sample, sequenced in a study of blood T cell repertoires in COVID-19. Libraries were prepared by immunoSEQ multiplex PCR; TCRdb keeps only in-frame clonotypes and omits some of them. The sample records some 250,000 clones, about 82% being singletons. Input material: peripheral blood. The receptors shown here come from a man older than 75 with acute or convalescent COVID-19.

This chain joins TRBV5-4 and TRBJ2-3; perhaps TRBD1 as D (6 bases). Germline V gene data show CDR1 as SGHNT and CDR2 as YYREEE (reference sequence). V was clipped by 2 bases and J by 4 bases, with 11 bases between them. The CDR3 sequence is 14 residues long. The CDR3 bases are TGTGCCAGCAGCTTAACAGGGATCGCAGATACGCAGTATTTT. This sequence encodes CASSLTGIADTQYF.

The V and J genes are TRBV27 and TRBJ2-1; D is unclear. The ends were cut back, 8 bases at V and 1 base at J, with 9 bases in the middle. This CDR3 has 13 amino acids. Per germline, CDR1 MNHEY and CDR2 SMNVEV (reference sequence). In nucleotides, the CDR3 is TGTGCCAGCCCCCAGGTTTCCTACAATGAGCAGTTCTTC. This translates into CASPQVSYNEQFF.

In nucleotides, the CDR3 is TGTGCCAGCAGTTTTTATCCCAGGGGCAGAGATACGCCCCAGCATTTT. Amino acid sequence: CASSFYPRGRDTPQHF. This chain joins TRBV28 and TRBJ1-5, with D possibly being TRBD1 (6 bases). V lost 3 bases and J lost 9, with 21 bases in between. The CDR3 loop spans 16 amino acids. Germline V gene sequence: CDR1 MDHEN, CDR2 SYDVKM.

Details on this clone: The sample contains more than one DNA sequence encoding this CDR3. The chain carries TRBV15 and TRBJ1-4; 9 bases are a match to TRBD1. Germline V lookup: CDR1 LNHNV, CDR2 YYDKDF (reference sequence). The trim removed 1 base at V and 5 bases at J, leaving 2 bases unmatched. The CDR3 has 15 amino acids. CDR3 sequence (DNA): TGTGCCACCAGCAGAGCAGGACAGGGGAATGAAAAACTGTTTTTT. Translating it yields CATSRAGQGNEKLFF. Complete variable domain (other parts from reference TRBV15 and TRBJ1-4): DAMVIQNPRYQVTQFGKPVTLSCSQTLNHNVMYWYQQKSSQAPKLLFHYYDKDFNNEADTPDNFQSRRPNTSFCFLDIRSPGLGDTAMYLCATSRAGQGNEKLFFGSGTQLSVL.

The rearrangement uses TRBV3-1 (or the pseudogene TRBV3-2) and TRBJ2-7, with 10 bases matching TRBD1. Looked up from germline, CDR1 is LGHDT and CDR2 is YNNKEL (reference sequence). The ends lost 6 bases at V and 5 bases at J; junction bases unmatched: 10. The CDR3 contains 15 residues. The CDR3 reads CASRANRDRGDEQYF. CDR3 DNA sequence: TGTGCCAGCAGAGCTAACCGGGACAGGGGCGACGAGCAGTACTTC.